This entry lists 29 T cell receptor beta chains sequenced from one sample in a study of regulatory T cells in long-lasting Graves disease. To make TCR beta libraries, researchers used iRepertoire HTBI primers and Arm-PCR of CDR3 regions. In TCRdb, the multiplex PCR reads were re-called with MiXCR into one record per CDR3 protein. The sample yields roughly 530,000 distinct CDR3 sequences, around 16% seen once. Time point denoted: newly diagnosed GD, antithyroid drugs for less than 3 months. The TCR library was prepared using RNA isolated from PBMCs. These data were likewise used in another study, on T cells in Graves' hyperthyroidism and ophthalmopathy.

Sequencing was performed on peripheral blood mononuclear cells (PBMCs), taken at new diagnosis, from a patient treated with antithyroid drugs. These receptors were taken from a woman aged 40 to 65 with Graves disease.

CDR3 protein: CSVPGGQGGPANEKLFF. In nucleotides, the CDR3 is TGCAGCGTTCCTGGGGGACAGGGAGGACCGGCTAATGAAAAACTGTTTTTT. The V gene is TRBV29-1, the J gene TRBJ1-4; 9 bases are shared with TRBD1. The germline V gene has CDR1 SQVTM and CDR2 ANQGSEA. CDR3 length: 17 amino acids. The junction had 13 bases not matched to a gene; V was cut back by 5 bases and J by 3 bases. The whole variable domain, remainder taken from reference TRBV29-1 and TRBJ1-4, is SAVISQKPSRDICQRGTSLTIQCQVDSQVTMMFWYRQQPGQSLTLIATANQGSEATYESGFVIDKFPISRPNLTFSTLTVSNMSPEDSSIYLCSVPGGQGGPANEKLFFGSGTQLSVL.

This clonotype was seen repeatedly, ten times or more. The gene calls are TRBV11-3 and TRBJ2-7; D remains ambiguous. The V end lost 1 base, the J end lost 4 bases, and 17 bases lay between the germline ends. Germline-derived CDR1 and CDR2 are SGHNT and YENEEA. This CDR3 has 16 residues. The DNA for the CDR3 is TGTGCCAGCAGCTTAGGAGGTCAGGATGGGATATACGAGCAGTACTTC. Translated: CASSLGGQDGIYEQYF.

The table lists this clonotype with many counts. V gene TRBV19 combines with J gene TRBJ1-2; TRBD1 agrees at 7 bases. Germline values: CDR1 LNHDA, CDR2 SQIVND (reference sequence). Trimming took 6 bases from V and 8 from J; bases not matched to a gene: 6. This CDR3 is 12 amino acids long. The CDR3 sequence is CASSKGAGGYTF. Here the CDR3 DNA reads TGTGCCAGTAGCAAGGGGGCGGGAGGCTACACCTTC. The full variable domain, in which reference TRBV19 and TRBJ1-2 provide the parts outside the CDR3, is DGGITQSPKYLFRKEGQNVTLSCEQNLNHDAMYWYRQDPGQGLRLIYYSQIVNDFQKGDIAEGYSVSREKKESFPLTVTSAQKNPTAFYLCASSKGAGGYTFGSGTRLTVV.

A note on this clonotype: A read error may be the cause here, since a much bigger clone is one base away. The CDR3 nucleotides are TGTGCCAGCAGCCAACAATATCCAGATACGCGGTATTTT. Its protein product is CASSQQYPDTRYF. This chain links TRBV7-6 with TRBJ2-3; D is undetermined. This CDR3 has 13 amino acids. The germline CDR1 and CDR2 sequences are SGHVS and FNYEAQ.

In its sample, this clonotype was seen many times. The genes are TRBV12-3 or TRBV12-4 and TRBJ2-3, with a tentative D call TRBD2 (5 bases). The CDR3 is made up of 14 amino acids. V lost 3 bases to trimming and J lost 0 bases, with 7 bases between them. The DNA of the CDR3 is TGTGCCAGCAGTTTCAGGACTAGCACAGATACGCAGTATTTT. Its translation: CASSFRTSTDTQYF.

In its sample, this clonotype was seen a few times. The chain employs TRBV10-3 and TRBJ2-7; tentative D call: TRBD2 (5 bases). Trimming cost V 0 bases and J 6 bases, with 9 bases left between them. CDR3 length: 13 residues. Germline V gene data show CDR1 as ENHRY and CDR2 as SYGVKD. The CDR3 region has the DNA TGTGCCATCAGTGAGTCGGGGAGACCCGAGCAGTACTTC. Protein: CAISESGRPEQYF.

The gene calls are TRBV10-1 and TRBJ2-7; 7 positions agree with TRBD1. The CDR3 length is 13 residues. J gave up 4 bases and V 4 bases, and 4 bases lay outside the gene matches. Looked up from germline, CDR1 is WNHNN and CDR2 is SYGVQD (reference sequence). The CDR3 bases are TGCGCCAGCAGTGTAGGACAGGATTACGAGCAGTACTTC. Translating it yields CASSVGQDYEQYF.

This clonotype was detected only a few times. V gene TRBV12-3 or TRBV12-4 combines with J gene TRBJ1-5, with 10 bases that match TRBD1. With 7 bases clipped from V and 6 bases from J, the junction kept 6 bases outside the gene matches. This CDR3 comprises 14 residues. The CDR3 DNA sequence: TGTGCCAGCAATCAAGGACAGGGGGGTCAGCCCCAGCATTTT. It specifies CASNQGQGGQPQHF.

The gene calls are TRBV6-1 and TRBJ1-5, with D perhaps TRBD1 (6 bases). Germline loops: CDR1 MNHNS, CDR2 SASEGT. The V and J ends lost 3 bases and 1 base respectively, with 13 bases between them. This CDR3 region has 16 residues. CDR3 nucleotide sequence: TGTGCCAGCAGTGACCGACCCGGGGGCAGCAATCAGCCCCAGCATTTT. It translates to CASSDRPGGSNQPQHF.

This clonotype was counted ten times or more. This chain links TRBV28 with TRBJ2-2, with D hard to call. The germline gives CDR1 MDHEN, CDR2 SYDVKM. The CDR3 is 14 amino acids. V was cut by 6 bases and J by 0 bases, with 8 bases left in between. The CDR3 region has the DNA TGTGCCAGCAGCAGGTCCGCGAACACCGGGGAGCTGTTTTTT. Amino acids: CASSRSANTGELFF.

This clonotype appeared many times. The chain uses TRBV13 and TRBJ1-1, with 7 bases identical to TRBD1. This CDR3 is 13 amino acids long. J lost 4 bases, V lost 6 bases, and 5 bases had no gene match. Germline values: CDR1 PRHDT, CDR2 FYEKMQ (reference sequence). Written as DNA, the CDR3 is TGTGCCAGCAGACGGGACAGTTCCACTGAAGCTTTCTTT. Its translation is CASRRDSSTEAFF.

This clonotype showed up just a few times. The chain recombines TRBV27 with TRBJ1-5, with D possibly TRBD1 on 5 matching bases. Trimming shortened V by 5 bases and J by 6 bases, and 11 bases separated the two germline ends. Germline CDR1 is MNHEY and CDR2 is SMNVEV (reference sequence). This CDR3 has 13 residues. CDR3 DNA sequence: TGTGCCAGCAGTCAAGGCAGGGCTCAGCCCCAGCATTTT. Its protein is CASSQGRAQPQHF.

This clonotype was picked up many times. This chain connects TRBV2 to TRBJ2-3; 10 bases line up with TRBD2. V gave up 6 bases and J gave up 5 bases; unmatched junction bases: 11. The V gene's germline CDR1 is SNHLY and CDR2 FYNNEI. The CDR3 sequence is 16 residues long. The CDR3 DNA is TGTGCCAGCAGACGTAGCGGGGGGCTCAATCTAGATACGCAGTATTTT. Encoded protein: CASRRSGGLNLDTQYF.

The chain employs TRBV5-4 and TRBJ2-7, with TRBD2 matching 9 bases. There are 15 residues in the CDR3. V lost 2 bases, J lost 7 bases, and 10 bases stayed unmatched. Germline CDR1 reads SGHNT; CDR2 reads YYREEE (reference sequence). The CDR3 protein is CASSFQWSSGVEQYF. DNA for the CDR3: TGTGCCAGCAGCTTTCAATGGTCTAGCGGGGTTGAGCAGTACTTC.

This clonotype occurred a few times. This rearrangement joins TRBV12-3 or TRBV12-4 to TRBJ1-2, with D possibly TRBD1 on 6 matching bases. V lost 2 bases, J lost 8 bases, and 12 bases lay in between. The CDR3 length is 13 residues. Here the CDR3 DNA reads TGTGCCAGCAGTTTAAGGGGGGACGCGGGCTACACCTTC. Translation gives CASSLRGDAGYTF.

This clonotype was seen only a few times. The chain is built from TRBV12-5 and TRBJ2-7; perhaps TRBD2 as D (6 bases). Per germline, CDR1 LGHNT and CDR2 FRNRAP. The ends were cut back, 0 bases at V and 3 bases at J, with 12 bases in the middle. The CDR3 is made up of 15 amino acids. The CDR3 loop is CASGLVLGGFYEQYF. Written as DNA, the CDR3 is TGTGCTAGTGGTTTGGTACTGGGGGGATTCTACGAGCAGTACTTC. Supplemented by reference TRBV12-5 and TRBJ2-7, the full variable domain reads DARVTQTPRHKVTEMGQEVTMRCQPILGHNTVFWYRQTMMQGLELLAYFRNRAPLDDSGMPKDRFSAEMPDATLATLKIQPSEPRDSAVYFCASGLVLGGFYEQYFGPGTRLTVT.

This clonotype has just a few counts. V gene TRBV9 combines with J gene TRBJ1-2; D is uncertain. CDR1 and CDR2 from the germline V gene are SGDLS and YYNGEE. The CDR3 sequence is 13 residues long. Trimming pared 0 bases from V and 3 bases from J, leaving 6 bases between. The CDR3 spells CASSVEEDYGYTF. Written as DNA, the CDR3 is TGTGCCAGCAGCGTAGAGGAGGACTATGGCTACACCTTC.

This clonotype came up many times. V usage is TRBV2 and J usage is TRBJ2-7, with D possibly called TRBD1 or TRBD2 (5 bases each). Germline V CDR1 and CDR2: SNHLY, FYNNEI. The CDR3 consists of 11 residues. The V gene lost 7 bases and the J gene lost 7 bases, with 11 bases spanning the gap. In nucleotides, the CDR3 is TGTGCCAGCACATTCAGGGAGGAGCAGTACTTC. It is translated as CASTFREEQYF. Full variable domain (rest looked up from reference TRBV2 and TRBJ2-7): EPEVTQTPSHQVTQMGQEVILRCVPISNHLYFYWYRQILGQKVEFLVSFYNNEISEKSEIFDDQFSVERPDGSNFTLKIRSTKLEDSAMYFCASTFREEQYFGPGTRLTVT.

The J gene is TRBJ1-2, the V gene TRBV7-3, with D possibly TRBD1 on 5 matching bases. This CDR3 is 15 amino acids long. CDR1 and CDR2 from the germline V gene are SGHTA and FQGTGA. Trimming removed 2 bases from V and 4 bases from J, with 14 bases in between. The CDR3 loop is CASSLGGQGVYGYTF. In DNA form, the CDR3 reads TGTGCCAGCAGCTTAGGCGGACAAGGAGTCTATGGCTACACCTTC.

In its sample, this clonotype was seen a few times. The chain recombines TRBV25-1 with TRBJ2-6; perhaps TRBD1 as D (6 bases). Per germline, CDR1 MGHDK and CDR2 SYGVNS. Between the trimmed V and J ends, which lost 3 bases and 0 bases, there was a span of 15 bases. The CDR3 spans 18 residues. CDR3 nucleotides: TGTGCCAGCAGTGAGATGGCAGGGGAACCCTCTGGGGCCAACGTCCTGACTTTC. It codes for CASSEMAGEPSGANVLTF.

This clonotype was picked up many times. The chain joins TRBV20-1 to TRBJ2-5, with D unclear. Germline V gene data show CDR1 as DFQATT and CDR2 as SNEGSKA (reference sequence). V lost 6 bases, J lost 1 base, and 12 bases lay in between. This CDR3 contains 13 residues. CDR3 nucleotides: TGCAGTGCCCCGGGCCCACCCCAAGAGACCCAGTACTTC. This sequence encodes CSAPGPPQETQYF.

The count of this clonotype is one. The genes are TRBV12-3 or TRBV12-4 and TRBJ1-5; D perhaps matches TRBD1 (5 bases). Deletions cut 6 bases from V and 7 bases from J, with 13 bases between. This CDR3 comprises 13 residues. DNA of the CDR3: TGTGCCAGCAGAAACCAGGGAGACCAGCCCCAGCATTTT. Translation: CASRNQGDQPQHF.

This clonotype appeared a few times. V usage is TRBV2 and J usage is TRBJ1-5; D remains unclear. Trimming left V 5 bases short and J 3 bases short, with 8 bases between. Germline V gene lookup returns CDR1 SNHLY and CDR2 FYNNEI. This CDR3 contains 13 residues. CDR3 residues: CASSMSTNQPQHF. The CDR3 DNA sequence: TGTGCCAGCAGTATGAGTACCAATCAGCCCCAGCATTTT.

This clonotype was found many times. The chain combines TRBV10-3 with TRBJ1-5; no clear D. V shed 7 bases and J shed 3 bases, with 10 bases lying between them. Germline CDR1 and CDR2: ENHRY and SYGVKD. CDR3 length equals 13 residues. The CDR3 DNA sequence: TGTGCCATCACCGAGGTGGTCAATCAGCCCCAGCATTTT. Amino acids: CAITEVVNQPQHF.

This rearrangement joins TRBV15 to TRBJ2-2, with 9 bases identical to TRBD2. Germline CDR1 reads LNHNV; CDR2 reads YYDKDF (reference sequence). There are 16 residues in the CDR3. The junction had 3 bases not matched to a gene; V was cut back by 0 bases and J by 4 bases. CDR3 sequence: CATSREGTSITGELFF. CDR3 bases: TGTGCCACCAGCAGAGAAGGGACTAGCATCACCGGGGAGCTGTTTTTT.

DNA of the CDR3: TGTGCCAGCAGCGTAGCTGAGTCCGGGGAGCTGTTTTTT. Translation: CASSVAESGELFF. V and J are TRBV9 and TRBJ2-2; D uncertain. Germline CDR1 SGDLS, CDR2 YYNGEE. The CDR3 consists of 13 residues. Trimming cost V 0 bases and J 6 bases, with 6 bases left between them. Full variable domain (remainder filled in from reference TRBV9 and TRBJ2-2): DSGVTQTPKHLITATGQRVTLRCSPRSGDLSVYWYQQSLDQGLQFLIQYYNGEERAKGNILERFSAQQFPDLHSELNLSSLELGDSALYFCASSVAESGELFFGEGSRLTVL.

Remarks on this clonotype: Possible read error: a much larger clone is one base away. This chain uses TRBV6-2 or TRBV6-3 with TRBJ2-7, with unresolved D. The CDR3 has 13 amino acids. Trimming removed 2 bases from V and 0 bases from J, with 5 bases in between. The germline gives CDR1 MNHEY, CDR2 SVGEGT. Written as DNA, the CDR3 is TGTGCCAGCAGTTACCAGAGCTCCTACGAGCAGTACTTC. It codes for CASSYQSSYEQYF.

As concerns this clonotype: A much larger clone is a single base away; this may be a read error. The genes are TRBV20-1 and TRBJ2-1; unclear D gene. This CDR3 has 16 residues. Germline V CDR1 and CDR2: DFQATT, SNEGSKA (reference sequence). DNA of the CDR3: TGCAGTGCTAGAGATAATGGAAGGAGCTCCTACAATGAGCAGTCCTTC. Its translation is CSARDNGRSSYNEQSF.

In its sample, this clonotype was seen many times. It is unclear where the CDR3 begins or ends on the DNA, so no DNA is shown, and the CDR3 is as TCRdb lists it. The J gene is TRBJ2-5, the V gene TRBV7-8; the D call of TRBD1 is as the table states it, not checked on the DNA. The CDR3 is 16 amino acids long, termini counted. Germline-derived CDR1 and CDR2 are SGHVS and FQNEAQ. CDR3 region: CASSILGGGAEETQYF.